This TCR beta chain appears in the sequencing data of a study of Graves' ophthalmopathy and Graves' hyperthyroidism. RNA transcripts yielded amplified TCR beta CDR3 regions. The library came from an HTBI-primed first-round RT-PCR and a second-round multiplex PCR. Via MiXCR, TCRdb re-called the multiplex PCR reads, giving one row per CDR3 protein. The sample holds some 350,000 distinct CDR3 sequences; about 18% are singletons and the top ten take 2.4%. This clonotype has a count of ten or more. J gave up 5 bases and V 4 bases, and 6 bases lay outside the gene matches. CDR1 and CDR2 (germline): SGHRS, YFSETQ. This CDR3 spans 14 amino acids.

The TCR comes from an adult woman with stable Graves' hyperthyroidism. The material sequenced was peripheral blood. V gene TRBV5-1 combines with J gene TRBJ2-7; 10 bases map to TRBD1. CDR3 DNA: TGCGCCAGCAGCGGGGGACAGGGGTTCGACGAGCAGTACTTC. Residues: CASSGGQGFDEQYF.